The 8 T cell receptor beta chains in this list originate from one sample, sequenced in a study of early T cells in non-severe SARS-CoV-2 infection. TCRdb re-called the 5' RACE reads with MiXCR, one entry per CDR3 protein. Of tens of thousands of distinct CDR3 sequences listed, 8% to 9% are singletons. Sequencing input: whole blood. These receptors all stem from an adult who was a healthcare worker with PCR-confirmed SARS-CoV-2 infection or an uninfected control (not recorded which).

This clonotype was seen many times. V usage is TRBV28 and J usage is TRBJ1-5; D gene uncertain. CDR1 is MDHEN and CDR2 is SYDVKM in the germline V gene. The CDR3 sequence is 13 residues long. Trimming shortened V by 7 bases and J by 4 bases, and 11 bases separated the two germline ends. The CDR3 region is CASNNRQNQPQHF. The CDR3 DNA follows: TGTGCCAGCAATAACAGACAAAATCAGCCCCAGCATTTT.

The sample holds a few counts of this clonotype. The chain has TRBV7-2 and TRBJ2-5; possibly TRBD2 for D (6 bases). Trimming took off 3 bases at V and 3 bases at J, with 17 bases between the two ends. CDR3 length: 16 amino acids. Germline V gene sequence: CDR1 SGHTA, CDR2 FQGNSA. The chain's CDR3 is CASSLAAGHGKETQYF. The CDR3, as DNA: TGTGCCAGCAGCTTGGCGGCGGGGCACGGCAAAGAGACCCAGTACTTC. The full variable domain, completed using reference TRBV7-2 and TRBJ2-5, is GAGVSQSPSNKVTEKGKDVELRCDPISGHTALYWYRQSLGQGLEFLIYFQGNSAPDKSGLPSDRFSAERTGGSVSTLTIQRTQQEDSAVYLCASSLAAGHGKETQYFGPGTRLLVL.

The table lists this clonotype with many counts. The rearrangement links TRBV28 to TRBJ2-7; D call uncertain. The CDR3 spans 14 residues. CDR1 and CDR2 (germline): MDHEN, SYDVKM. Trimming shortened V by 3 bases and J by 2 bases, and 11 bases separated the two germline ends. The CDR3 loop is CASSFSVGTYEQYF. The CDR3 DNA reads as TGTGCCAGCAGTTTCTCGGTTGGCACCTACGAGCAGTACTTC.

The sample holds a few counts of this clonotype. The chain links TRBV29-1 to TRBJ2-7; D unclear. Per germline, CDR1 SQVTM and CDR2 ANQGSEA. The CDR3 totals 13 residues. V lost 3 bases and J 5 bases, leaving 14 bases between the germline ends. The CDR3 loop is CSVDNPGRNEQYF. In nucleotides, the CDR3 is TGCAGCGTTGACAACCCAGGAAGGAACGAGCAGTACTTC.

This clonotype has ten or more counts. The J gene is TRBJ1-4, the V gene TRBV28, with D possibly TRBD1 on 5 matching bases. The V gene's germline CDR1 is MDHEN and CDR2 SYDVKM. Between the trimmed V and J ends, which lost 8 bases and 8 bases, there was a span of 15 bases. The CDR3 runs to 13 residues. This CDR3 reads CASRLPGAEKLFF. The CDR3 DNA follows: TGTGCCAGCCGCCTCCCCGGGGCCGAAAAACTGTTTTTT.

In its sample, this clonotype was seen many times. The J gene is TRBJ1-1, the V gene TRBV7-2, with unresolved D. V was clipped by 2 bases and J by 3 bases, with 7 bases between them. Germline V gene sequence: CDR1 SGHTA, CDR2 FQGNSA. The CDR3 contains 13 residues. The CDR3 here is CASSLFTDTEAFF. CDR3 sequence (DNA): TGTGCCAGCAGCTTATTTACAGACACTGAAGCTTTCTTT. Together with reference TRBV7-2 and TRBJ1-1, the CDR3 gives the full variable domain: GAGVSQSPSNKVTEKGKDVELRCDPISGHTALYWYRQSLGQGLEFLIYFQGNSAPDKSGLPSDRFSAERTGGSVSTLTIQRTQQEDSAVYLCASSLFTDTEAFFGQGTRLTVV.

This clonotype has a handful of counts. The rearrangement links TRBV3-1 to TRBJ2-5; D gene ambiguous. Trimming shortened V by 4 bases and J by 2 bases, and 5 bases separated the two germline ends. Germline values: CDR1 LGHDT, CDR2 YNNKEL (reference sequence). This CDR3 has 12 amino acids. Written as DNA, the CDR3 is TGTGCCAGCAGCCCTTCACAAGAGACCCAGTACTTC. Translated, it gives CASSPSQETQYF.

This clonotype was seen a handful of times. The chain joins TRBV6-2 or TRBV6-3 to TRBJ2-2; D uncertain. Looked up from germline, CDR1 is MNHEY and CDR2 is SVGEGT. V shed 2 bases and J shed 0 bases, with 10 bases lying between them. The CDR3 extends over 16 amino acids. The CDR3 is CASSYAVYSNTGELFF. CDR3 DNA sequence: TGTGCCAGCAGTTACGCCGTCTATTCGAACACCGGGGAGCTGTTTTTT.